Listed below are T cell receptor beta chains from one sample, sequenced in a study of radiotherapy plus CTLA-4 blockade in lung cancer. This table comes from immunoSEQ multiplex PCR, and its TCRdb copy is limited to in-frame clones, with some not included. The sample has about 68,000 clones, around three quarters seen once. The sequences come from peripheral blood, collected from a patient treated with radiotherapy plus ipilimumab. These receptors all come from a human donor with non-small cell lung cancer who had a complete response to radiotherapy plus ipilimumab. CDR3s leave out the opening cysteine and the closing phenylalanine or tryptophan. Each record gives: J gene, V gene, D gene, CDR3 protein. D genes are given only for firm matches.

j_gene: TRBJ1-6
v_gene: TRBV15
d_gene: .
CDR3aa: ATSRDRSGDVFSPLH

j_gene: TRBJ2-3
v_gene: TRBV6-1
d_gene: TRBD2
CDR3aa: ASSEVSGGRTDTQY

j_gene: TRBJ1-1
v_gene: TRBV11-3
d_gene: .
CDR3aa: ASSLAASMNTEAF

j_gene: TRBJ2-7
v_gene: TRBV28
d_gene: .
CDR3aa: ASSVKRYEQY

j_gene: TRBJ1-2
v_gene: TRBV14
d_gene: .
CDR3aa: ASSQRSGNYGYT

j_gene: TRBJ1-5
v_gene: TRBV27
d_gene: TRBD1
CDR3aa: ASSLGGRGNQPQH

j_gene: TRBJ2-1
v_gene: TRBV9
d_gene: .
CDR3aa: ASSVAADIHNEQF

j_gene: TRBJ2-5
v_gene: TRBV27
d_gene: .
CDR3aa: ASSALDSQKY

j_gene: TRBJ2-3
v_gene: TRBV6-4
d_gene: .
CDR3aa: ASSDADTDTQY

j_gene: TRBJ2-1
v_gene: TRBV2
d_gene: TRBD1
CDR3aa: ASSGDRGNEQF

j_gene: TRBJ2-4
v_gene: TRBV11-2
d_gene: TRBD2
CDR3aa: ASTVASGRSLAKNIQY

j_gene: TRBJ1-2
v_gene: TRBV9
d_gene: .
CDR3aa: ASSVGGSDYGYT

j_gene: TRBJ1-2
v_gene: TRBV19
d_gene: .
CDR3aa: ASSIERGFYGYT

j_gene: TRBJ2-6
v_gene: TRBV6-6
d_gene: .
CDR3aa: ASSYSTGANVLT

j_gene: TRBJ2-7
v_gene: TRBV6-5
d_gene: .
CDR3aa: ASSYSPVYEQY

j_gene: TRBJ1-1
v_gene: TRBV29-1
d_gene: .
CDR3aa: SVEVGGNTEAF

j_gene: TRBJ2-1
v_gene: TRBV4-1
d_gene: TRBD1
CDR3aa: ASSSLPGQGGNEQF

j_gene: TRBJ1-4
v_gene: TRBV20-1
d_gene: TRBD1
CDR3aa: SARGVEKLF

j_gene: TRBJ1-4
v_gene: TRBV7-2
d_gene: .
CDR3aa: ASSRDGPNEKLF

j_gene: TRBJ1-4
v_gene: TRBV6-4
d_gene: .
CDR3aa: ASSQYSGAGEKLF

j_gene: TRBJ1-1
v_gene: TRBV11-3
d_gene: .
CDR3aa: ASSLLSGANTEAF

j_gene: TRBJ1-5
v_gene: TRBV28
d_gene: .
CDR3aa: ASSLGTWTDSNQPQH

j_gene: TRBJ2-2
v_gene: TRBV5-1
d_gene: TRBD2
CDR3aa: ASSSSGRGTGELF

j_gene: TRBJ2-6
v_gene: TRBV9
d_gene: .
CDR3aa: ASSVSGANVLT

j_gene: TRBJ2-1
v_gene: TRBV5-4
d_gene: .
CDR3aa: ASSLVGANEQF

j_gene: TRBJ2-1
v_gene: TRBV6-5
d_gene: TRBD2
CDR3aa: ASRTSGRANEQF

j_gene: TRBJ1-1
v_gene: TRBV11-2
d_gene: .
CDR3aa: ASSSLGGRTEAF

j_gene: TRBJ1-5
v_gene: TRBV30
d_gene: .
CDR3aa: AWGLDPHLNQPQH

j_gene: TRBJ1-1
v_gene: TRBV2
d_gene: .
CDR3aa: ASSVDTEAF

j_gene: TRBJ1-3
v_gene: TRBV19
d_gene: .
CDR3aa: ASSIRKGGYSGNTIY

j_gene: TRBJ2-7
v_gene: TRBV11-2
d_gene: .
CDR3aa: ASSLAEPVIYEQY

j_gene: TRBJ2-2
v_gene: TRBV7-8
d_gene: .
CDR3aa: ASSFPGSPTTGELF

j_gene: TRBJ2-6
v_gene: TRBV10-3
d_gene: .
CDR3aa: AISDGSGANVLT

j_gene: TRBJ1-4
v_gene: TRBV14
d_gene: .
CDR3aa: ASSQGEGGRSTEKLF

j_gene: TRBJ1-5
v_gene: TRBV10-3
d_gene: TRBD1
CDR3aa: AISVGDSYSNQPQH

j_gene: TRBJ2-2
v_gene: TRBV10-3
d_gene: TRBD1
CDR3aa: ASLTGYGAGELF

j_gene: TRBJ2-1
v_gene: TRBV2
d_gene: .
CDR3aa: ASSESGNSVGEQF

j_gene: TRBJ1-1
v_gene: TRBV5-8
d_gene: .
CDR3aa: ASSSEEGTEAF

j_gene: TRBJ2-4
v_gene: TRBV29-1
d_gene: .
CDR3aa: SVGIQGSENIQY

j_gene: TRBJ2-5
v_gene: TRBV18
d_gene: .
CDR3aa: ASSPPGTTRLQTPGEY

j_gene: TRBJ1-1
v_gene: TRBV4-1
d_gene: .
CDR3aa: ASSLRTPGDTEAF

j_gene: TRBJ2-3
v_gene: TRBV4-1
d_gene: .
CDR3aa: ASSQDGSVPSANTQY

j_gene: TRBJ2-2
v_gene: TRBV4-1
d_gene: TRBD1
CDR3aa: ASSQENRGLELF

j_gene: TRBJ1-1
v_gene: TRBV20-1
d_gene: .
CDR3aa: SAQGNSEAF

j_gene: TRBJ2-7
v_gene: TRBV11-1
d_gene: .
CDR3aa: ASTLGPSSYEQY

j_gene: TRBJ1-2
v_gene: TRBV5-1
d_gene: .
CDR3aa: ASRMAVEWVYGYT

j_gene: TRBJ2-2
v_gene: TRBV13
d_gene: TRBD2
CDR3aa: ASSPRGGNGELF

j_gene: TRBJ1-1
v_gene: TRBV29-1
d_gene: TRBD1
CDR3aa: SVQRQGDTEAF

j_gene: TRBJ2-4
v_gene: TRBV27
d_gene: TRBD1
CDR3aa: ASRYLGQGAAKNIQY

j_gene: TRBJ1-1
v_gene: TRBV16
d_gene: TRBD1
CDR3aa: ASSPLDRGHDTEAF

j_gene: TRBJ1-2
v_gene: TRBV10-3
d_gene: .
CDR3aa: AISADGNYGYT

j_gene: TRBJ2-5
v_gene: TRBV6-1
d_gene: .
CDR3aa: AILKTAGGWETQY

j_gene: TRBJ2-7
v_gene: TRBV9
d_gene: TRBD2
CDR3aa: ASSVEAGAYEQY

j_gene: TRBJ1-3
v_gene: TRBV19
d_gene: .
CDR3aa: ASKDTSGNTIY

j_gene: TRBJ2-7
v_gene: TRBV4-3
d_gene: TRBD1
CDR3aa: TSSRGTGAAYEQY